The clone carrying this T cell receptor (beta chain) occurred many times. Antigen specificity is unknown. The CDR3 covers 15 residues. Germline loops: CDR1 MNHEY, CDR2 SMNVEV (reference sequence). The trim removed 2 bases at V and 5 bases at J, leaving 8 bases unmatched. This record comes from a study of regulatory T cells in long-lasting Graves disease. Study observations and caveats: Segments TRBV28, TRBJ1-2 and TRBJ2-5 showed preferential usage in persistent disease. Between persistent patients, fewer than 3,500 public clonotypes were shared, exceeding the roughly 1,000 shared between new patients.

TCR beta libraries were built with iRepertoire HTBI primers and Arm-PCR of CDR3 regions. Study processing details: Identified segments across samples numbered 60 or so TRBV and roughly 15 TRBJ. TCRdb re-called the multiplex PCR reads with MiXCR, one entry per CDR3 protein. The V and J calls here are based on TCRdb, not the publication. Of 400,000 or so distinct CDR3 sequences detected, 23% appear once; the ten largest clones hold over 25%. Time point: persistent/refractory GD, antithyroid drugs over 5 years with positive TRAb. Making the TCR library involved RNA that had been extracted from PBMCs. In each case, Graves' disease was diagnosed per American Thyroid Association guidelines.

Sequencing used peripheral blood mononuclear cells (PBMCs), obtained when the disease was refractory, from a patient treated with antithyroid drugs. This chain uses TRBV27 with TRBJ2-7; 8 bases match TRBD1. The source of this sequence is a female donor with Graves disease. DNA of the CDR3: TGTGCCAGCAGTTTAGATTGGCAGGGGGCGAACGAGCAGTACTTC. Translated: CASSLDWQGANEQYF.